The clone carrying this T cell receptor beta chain showed up many times. This sample was included in a study of blood T cell repertoires in COVID-19. The overall study: From the United States, Italy and Spain came samples of acute and convalescent COVID-19.

Grouping used clinical history reported by participants in a survey and questionnaire. The CDR3 covers 16 residues. The germline V gene encodes CDR1 WNHNN and CDR2 SYGVQD (reference sequence). In the authors' workflow: Amplification of reference gene primers was used by the study to estimate nucleated cell counts. Clones were sequenced by immunoSEQ multiplex PCR, and TCRdb holds only the in-frame ones, with some missing. V and J calls and clone size are copied from that table; D and trimming were computed from the DNA. The table records about 280,000 clones, 70% to 90% of them present only once. This TCR derives from a woman aged 30 to 39 who had recovered from COVID-19. The chain joins TRBV10-1 to TRBJ1-6; 7 nucleotides agree with TRBD1. The sample was PBMCs or T cells enriched from blood (not recorded which). The CDR3 DNA reads TGCGGTACGTTTAAGGACAGGCAGCCGTTTAATTCACCCCTCCACTTT. This sequence encodes CGTFKDRQPFNSPLHF.